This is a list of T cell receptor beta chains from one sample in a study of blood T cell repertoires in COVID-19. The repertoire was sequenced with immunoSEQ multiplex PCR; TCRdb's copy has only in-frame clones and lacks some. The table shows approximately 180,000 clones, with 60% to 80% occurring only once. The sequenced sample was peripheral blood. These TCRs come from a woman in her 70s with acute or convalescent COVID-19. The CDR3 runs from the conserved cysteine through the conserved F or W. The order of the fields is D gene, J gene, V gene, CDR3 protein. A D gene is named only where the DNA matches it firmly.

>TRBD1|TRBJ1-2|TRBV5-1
CASSLGDRGLQGYTF
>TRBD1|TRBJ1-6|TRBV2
CASSFGQGYNSPLHF
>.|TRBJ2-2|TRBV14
CASSQVGREPGELFF
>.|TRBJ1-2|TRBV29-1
CSVRGEAYWDYGYTF
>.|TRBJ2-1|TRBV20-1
CSASSQRILPPSSYNEQFF
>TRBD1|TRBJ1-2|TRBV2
CASSEQRTGGQGGYTF
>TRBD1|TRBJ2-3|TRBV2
CASAGQGGSDTQYF
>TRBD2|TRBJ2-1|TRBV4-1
CASSRGLAGSVGNEQFF
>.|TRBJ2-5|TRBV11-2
CASSAGYSETQYF
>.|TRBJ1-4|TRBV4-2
CASSQVITGYNEKLFF
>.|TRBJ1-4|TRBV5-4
CASSFGLEGRFAKLFF
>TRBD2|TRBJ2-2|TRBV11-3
CASSSISGRASSTGELFF
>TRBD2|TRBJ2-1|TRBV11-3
CASSFSGGDNEQFF
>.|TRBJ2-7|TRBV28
CASRKNGLGIYYEQYF
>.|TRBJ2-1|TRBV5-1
CASIDGTYNEQFF
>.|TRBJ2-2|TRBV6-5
CASGRTTGELFF